One T cell receptor beta chain is described in this entry. The clone's antigen remains unknown. Qualities for individual bases were not recorded, and no much larger clone is one base off. These data belong to a study of T cells after yellow fever vaccination (dated by TCRdb to the late 2010s). Background on the whole study: The SMART-Seq v4 Ultra Low Input RNA kit was used to prepare libraries from fractions with low cell numbers. To follow T-cell clones before and after both primary and booster YFV17D yellow fever vaccination, bulk TCR alpha and beta repertoires underwent longitudinal sequencing. Two healthy male donors made up the cohort, one aged 18 to 30 years and the other aged 30 to 40 years. Blood was collected at multiple timepoints before and after primary and secondary immunization, and bulk PBMC replicates and cell subsets were isolated. The full study reports these points: A small share of clonotypes occurred in both CD4 and CD8 compartments, likely arising from convergent recombination. Most clones expanded after primary vaccination (around 97% of CD4 and 88% of CD8) were re-detected after the booster, suggesting that broad memory maintenance occurred. The study included only a couple of donors, which limits how far the findings can be generalized. Computational filtering was needed because FACS-sorted repertoires could contain abundant contaminating clonotypes from the bulk population. Compared with the primary T-cell response, the secondary T-cell response was faster but weaker, reaching its peak on day 5 rather than on day 15.

The treatment or condition label for this specimen denotes: live attenuated yellow fever vaccine strain. Two biological replicates of bulk PBMCs were collected at each blood-draw timepoint. PBMCs were isolated from peripheral blood using a standard Ficoll-Paque protocol. TriZol was used to extract RNA from bulk PBMCs, from CD4 and CD8 fractions, and from dextramer-positive and dextramer-negative fractions. Relative to germline, V is 0 bases shorter and J is 0 bases shorter, with 6 bases between their ends. The CDR3 goes from the cysteine to the phenylalanine over 14 residues. Of the read, only the CDR3 DNA is kept; its 42 bases are in frame from base 1. The germline V gene (reference sequence) provides CDR1 DFQATT and CDR2 SNEGSKA. Sequenced on an Illumina NovaSeq 6000. TCR cDNA was synthesized by 5'RACE template switching, which introduced a universal primer site and unique molecular identifiers. Priming of cDNA synthesis was performed from both the TCR alpha and TCR beta constant segments. Library amplification involved two PCR steps, and the second step added sample barcodes and sequencing adapters. Libraries were sequenced on Illumina HiSeq 2500 (2x100 bp) or NovaSeq (2x150 bp). Per the authors' processing: Reads were demultiplexed and collapsed into UMI consensus sequences with MIGEC, and V(D)J alignment was performed with MiXCR. Using edgeR on replicate PBMC samples, clonotypes were called vaccine-responding if FDR was below 0.01 and the log2 fold change was above 5 up to day 15. CD4 or CD8 identity was assigned to each bulk clonotype according to whether the clonotype was present at higher abundance in the sequenced CD4 repertoire or the sequenced CD8 repertoire. TCRdb's own reprocessing of the public reads used fastp at Q25 and MiXCR and kept productive beta chains. Each record represents a unique CDR3 protein, reported with the most common genes and DNA among its rows. TCRdb, rather than the study authors, made the V and J calls. The sample table contains 310,000 or so distinct CDR3 sequences; only one count was recorded for approximately 3.8% of them. About 20% of the sample belongs to the ten largest clones.

This chain joins TRBV20-1 to TRBJ1-5; the D gene is not confidently resolved. This TCR was recovered from a man aged 18 to 29 who received the YFV17D yellow fever vaccine. Here the sequenced sample was PBMCs, taken on the day of the yellow fever booster vaccination. This receptor carries the CDR3 CSARDPYSNQPQHF. Read as DNA, the sequence is TGCAGTGCTAGAGACCCTTATAGCAATCAGCCCCAGCATTTT.